Listed below are T cell receptor beta chains from one sample, sequenced in a study of blood T cell repertoires in COVID-19. This table comes from immunoSEQ multiplex PCR, and its TCRdb copy is limited to in-frame clones, with some not included. The sample lists around 210,000 clones, 84% occurring once. The specimen sequenced was peripheral blood. Source of these receptors: a human donor in a cohort sampled during active COVID-19. The CDR3 runs from the conserved cysteine through the conserved F or W. A D gene is named only where the DNA matches it firmly. The size field is filled for only some rows; it gives once, few, many or a size class.

d_call	v_call	j_call	clone_size	cdr3_aa	cdr3_nt
-	TRBV11-2	TRBJ2-1	-	CASSLSRRNEQFF	TGTGCCAGCAGCCTTTCGAGGCGCAATGAGCAGTTCTTC
-	TRBV2	TRBJ1-5	-	CASNFREVKPQHF	TGTGCCAGCAATTTCAGGGAAGTTAAGCCCCAGCATTTT
-	TRBV2	TRBJ2-1	-	CASSEDFYYNEQFF	TGTGCCAGCAGTGAGGACTTCTACTACAATGAGCAGTTCTTC
TRBD1	TRBV28	TRBJ2-5	few	CASSYGQGYETQYF	TGTGCCAGCAGTTACGGACAGGGGTATGAGACCCAGTACTTC
TRBD1	TRBV28	TRBJ2-2	-	CASSFRDRGLWAGELFF	TGTGCCAGCAGCTTCCGGGACAGGGGGTTATGGGCCGGGGAGCTGTTTTTT
-	TRBV4-1	TRBJ2-1	-	CASSQSEGRYNEQFF	TGCGCCAGCAGCCAGTCGGAGGGCAGGTACAATGAGCAGTTCTTC
-	TRBV6-1	TRBJ1-1	-	CASSEETEAFF	TGTGCCAGCAGTGAGGAGACTGAAGCTTTCTTT
TRBD1	TRBV7-9	TRBJ2-2	-	CASSLSPGGFSGELFF	TGTGCCAGCAGCTTATCCCCAGGGGGTTTTTCCGGGGAGCTGTTTTTT
-	TRBV7-2	TRBJ2-5	-	CASSFGPSRGETQYF	TGTGCCAGCAGCTTCGGGCCCTCGAGAGGGGAGACCCAGTACTTC
TRBD1	TRBV11-2	TRBJ2-2	-	CASSLPQGAPNTGELFF	TGTGCCAGCAGCTTGCCCCAGGGGGCTCCGAACACCGGGGAGCTGTTTTTT
-	TRBV3-1/TRBV3-2	TRBJ2-3	-	CASSPLRRGSTDTQYF	TGTGCCAGCAGCCCCCTGCGACGGGGTAGCACAGATACGCAGTATTTT
-	TRBV5-5	TRBJ1-4	few	CASRPTVLNEKLFF	TGTGCCAGCAGACCGACAGTTCTGAATGAAAAACTGTTTTTT
TRBD2	TRBV28	TRBJ2-7	-	CASSSLVGGRGGGEQYF	TGTGCCAGCAGTTCCTTAGTTGGCGGGAGGGGGGGCGGCGAGCAGTACTTC
-	TRBV19	TRBJ1-5	-	CASISRVGDQPQHF	TGTGCCAGTATTAGCAGGGTTGGGGATCAGCCCCAGCATTTT
-	TRBV15	TRBJ2-7	-	CATSRDSSYEQYF	TGTGCCACCAGCAGAGACAGTTCCTACGAGCAGTACTTC
TRBD1	TRBV7-9	TRBJ1-1	-	CASSPRQGPNTEAFF	TGTGCCAGCAGCCCCAGACAGGGACCGAACACTGAAGCTTTCTTT
-	TRBV6-5	TRBJ1-1	-	CASRYTGARRNTEAFF	TGTGCCAGCAGGTACACAGGAGCCCGGAGAAACACTGAAGCTTTCTTT
TRBD2	TRBV19	TRBJ2-7	-	CASSILAASYEQYF	TGTGCCAGTAGTATACTAGCGGCCTCCTACGAGCAGTACTTC
-	TRBV19	TRBJ1-2	-	CASSTPRRGQLYGYTF	TGTGCCAGTAGTACCCCCCGCAGGGGCCAACTTTATGGCTACACCTTC
-	TRBV7-2	TRBJ2-1	-	CASSSFQGQAEQFF	TGTGCCAGCAGCTCATTTCAGGGGCAGGCTGAGCAGTTCTTC
TRBD1	TRBV5-1	TRBJ2-7	-	CASSLGTGILEQYF	TGCGCCAGCAGCTTAGGGACAGGGATCTTGGAGCAGTACTTC
-	TRBV28	TRBJ2-3	-	CASSNAGLYTDTQYF	TGTGCCAGCAGTAACGCGGGGCTTTATACAGATACGCAGTATTTT
TRBD2	TRBV28	TRBJ2-3	-	CASSFLGTSGREDTQYF	TGTGCCAGCAGTTTTTTAGGGACTAGCGGACGGGAGGATACGCAGTATTTT
TRBD2	TRBV7-9	TRBJ2-1	-	CASSWLGGNEQFF	TGTGCCAGCAGCTGGCTGGGGGGGAATGAGCAGTTCTTC
TRBD2	TRBV19	TRBJ2-1	-	CASSSRTSGGYNEQFF	TGTGCCAGTAGTTCTCGGACTAGCGGAGGGTACAATGAGCAGTTCTTC
-	TRBV5-6	TRBJ1-5	-	CASSLGSRRPNQPQHF	TGTGCCAGCAGCTTGGGTTCCAGGCGACCCAATCAGCCCCAGCATTTT
-	TRBV15	TRBJ1-5	-	CATSSEPGFNQPQHF	TGTGCCACCAGCAGCGAACCGGGGTTTAATCAGCCCCAGCATTTT
TRBD1	TRBV11-3	TRBJ2-7	-	CASSIYPDRVNYEQYF	TGTGCCAGCAGCATTTATCCGGACAGGGTCAACTACGAGCAGTACTTC
TRBD1	TRBV18	TRBJ2-5	-	CASSPEGQVGLTQYF	TGTGCCAGCTCACCCGAGGGACAGGTGGGGCTTACCCAGTACTTC
-	TRBV7-9	TRBJ1-2	few	CASSPDTYGYTF	TGTGCCAGCAGCCCCGACACGTATGGCTACACCTTC
TRBD2	TRBV28	TRBJ2-7	-	CASSFPSGRSHEQYF	TGTGCCAGCAGTTTCCCTAGCGGGAGGTCCCACGAGCAGTACTTC
-	TRBV12-3/TRBV12-4	TRBJ1-1	many	CASTPLEAFF	TGTGCCAGCACCCCCCTTGAAGCTTTCTTT
TRBD2	TRBV30	TRBJ2-7	-	CAWSGISSGSLYEQYF	TGTGCCTGGAGTGGGATCTCTAGCGGGAGTCTCTACGAGCAGTACTTC
-	TRBV6-5	TRBJ1-2	-	CASSTGFDGYTF	TGTGCCAGCTCTACAGGGTTCGATGGCTACACCTTC
TRBD1	TRBV9	TRBJ1-3	-	CASSPRGQGAVGNTIYF	TGTGCCAGCAGCCCACGGGGACAGGGGGCGGTTGGAAACACCATATATTTT
-	TRBV6-2/TRBV6-3	TRBJ1-4	-	CASSYDTATNEKLFF	TGTGCCAGCAGTTACGATACGGCAACTAATGAAAAACTGTTTTTT
TRBD2	TRBV5-1	TRBJ2-5	-	CASSYGLAGYQETQYF	TGCGCCAGCAGCTACGGACTAGCGGGATACCAAGAGACCCAGTACTTC
-	TRBV19	TRBJ1-5	-	CASSIDHSRAGNQPQHF	TGTGCCAGTAGTATAGATCATTCCAGGGCGGGCAATCAGCCCCAGCATTTT